Below are 7 T cell receptor beta chains sequenced from a single sample in a study of cytomegalovirus exposure and HLA in healthy donors. PCR employed 60 Vbeta and 13 Jbeta primers. TCRdb's copy holds only in-frame clones and misses some; the assay was immunoSEQ multiplex PCR. The sample contains about 95,000 clones, about two thirds of which appear only once. The source material was PBMCs. These receptors originate from a woman aged 45-59 years in good health and CMV-seropositive.

V is TRBV20-1 and J is TRBJ1-1; D remains ambiguous. The ends were cut back, 5 bases at V and 3 bases at J, with 7 bases in the middle. Germline CDR1 is DFQATT and CDR2 is SNEGSKA (reference sequence). The CDR3 is 11 amino acids. CDR3 residues: CSAHSHTEAFF. Written as DNA, the CDR3 is TGCAGTGCTCACTCGCACACTGAAGCTTTCTTT.

The chain couples TRBV4-2 to TRBJ1-3; D call uncertain. Germline V gene data show CDR1 as LGHNA and CDR2 as YNFKEQ. The V and J ends lost 1 base and 5 bases respectively, with 9 bases between them. This CDR3 has 14 residues. For the CDR3, the DNA is TGTGCCAGCAGCCAAGTGGGGAGTAGAAACACCATATATTTT. Translated, it gives CASSQVGSRNTIYF.

The chain links TRBV11-2 to TRBJ1-1; D uncertain. Trimming took 3 bases from V and 5 from J, leaving 7 bases between them. The CDR3 spans 12 residues. Germline V lookup: CDR1 SGHAT, CDR2 FQNNGV. CDR3 region: CASSFWETEAFF. CDR3 DNA: TGTGCCAGCAGCTTTTGGGAGACTGAAGCTTTCTTT.

This chain links TRBV7-6 with TRBJ2-1; a possible D gene is TRBD2 (5 bases). V lost 0 bases, J lost 0 bases, and 6 bases lay in between. Germline values: CDR1 SGHVS, CDR2 FNYEAQ. There are 15 residues in the CDR3. This chain's CDR3 is CASSLAGSSYNEQFF. The CDR3 DNA is TGTGCCAGCAGCTTAGCTGGGAGCTCCTACAATGAGCAGTTCTTC. The whole variable domain, remainder taken from reference TRBV7-6 and TRBJ2-1, is GAGVSQSPRYKVTKRGQDVALRCDPISGHVSLYWYRQALGQGPEFLTYFNYEAQQDKSGLPNDRFSAERPEGSISTLTIQRTEQRDSAMYRCASSLAGSSYNEQFFGPGTRLTVL.

J is TRBJ2-3 and V is TRBV13; tentatively, D is TRBD1 (5 bases). This CDR3 has 16 residues. V dropped 5 bases and J dropped 1 base, with 16 bases sitting between them. Germline lookup yields CDR1 PRHDT and CDR2 FYEKMQ (reference sequence). The CDR3 region is CASSQIGARGTDTQYF. The CDR3 region has the DNA TGTGCCAGCAGCCAGATAGGGGCTCGAGGCACAGATACGCAGTATTTT. The complete variable domain, with remaining parts taken from reference TRBV13 and TRBJ2-3, reads AAGVIQSPRHLIKEKRETATLKCYPIPRHDTVYWYQQGPGQDPQFLISFYEKMQSDKGSIPDRFSAQQFSDYHSELNMSSLELGDSALYFCASSQIGARGTDTQYFGPGTRLTVL.

The genes are TRBV4-3 and TRBJ1-2; 8 bases are a match to TRBD1. The CDR3 runs to 15 residues. V trimming: 0 bases; J trimming: 8 bases; junction bases outside the gene matches: 8. Germline CDR1 and CDR2: LGHNA and YSLEER. The CDR3: CASSQERTGLRGYTF. CDR3 coding DNA: TGCGCCAGCAGCCAAGAAAGGACAGGGTTGCGAGGCTACACCTTC.

The DNA for the CDR3 is TGTGCCAGTAGTATATTAGACAGCAGCGAGCAGTACTTC. Its translation: CASSILDSSEQYF. The V gene is TRBV19, the J gene TRBJ2-7; a possible D gene is TRBD1 (5 bases). The CDR3 totals 13 residues. Germline V gene sequence: CDR1 LNHDA, CDR2 SQIVND (reference sequence). The ends were cut back, 2 bases at V and 6 bases at J, with 11 bases in the middle.